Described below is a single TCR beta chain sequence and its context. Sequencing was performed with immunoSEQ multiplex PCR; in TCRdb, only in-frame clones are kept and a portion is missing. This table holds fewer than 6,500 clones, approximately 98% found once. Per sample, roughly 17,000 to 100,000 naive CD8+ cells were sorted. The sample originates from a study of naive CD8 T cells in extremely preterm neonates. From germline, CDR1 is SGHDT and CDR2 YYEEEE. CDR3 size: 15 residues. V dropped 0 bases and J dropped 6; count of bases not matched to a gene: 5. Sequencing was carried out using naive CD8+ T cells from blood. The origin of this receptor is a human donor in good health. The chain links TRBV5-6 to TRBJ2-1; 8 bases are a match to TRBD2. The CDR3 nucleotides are TGTGCCAGCAGCTTGGCGTCTAGCGGGTCCAATGAGCAGTTCTTC. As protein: CASSLASSGSNEQFF.